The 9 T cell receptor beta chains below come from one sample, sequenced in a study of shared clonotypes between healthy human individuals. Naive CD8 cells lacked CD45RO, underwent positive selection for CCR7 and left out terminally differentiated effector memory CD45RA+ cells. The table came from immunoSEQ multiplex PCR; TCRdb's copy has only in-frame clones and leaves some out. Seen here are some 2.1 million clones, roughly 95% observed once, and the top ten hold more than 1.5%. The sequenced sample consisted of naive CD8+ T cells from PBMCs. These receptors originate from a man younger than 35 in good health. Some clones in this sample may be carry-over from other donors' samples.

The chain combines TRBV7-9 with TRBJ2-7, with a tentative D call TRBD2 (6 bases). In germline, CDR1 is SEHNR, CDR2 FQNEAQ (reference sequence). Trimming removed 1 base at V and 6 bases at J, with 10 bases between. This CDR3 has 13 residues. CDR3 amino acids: CASSLGRVSEQYF. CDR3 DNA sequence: TGTGCCAGCAGCTTAGGGAGGGTCTCCGAGCAGTACTTC.

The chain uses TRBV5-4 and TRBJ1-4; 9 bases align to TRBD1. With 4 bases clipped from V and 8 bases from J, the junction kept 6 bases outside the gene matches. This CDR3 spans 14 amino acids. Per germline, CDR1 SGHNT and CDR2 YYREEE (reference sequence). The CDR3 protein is CASSVGTGKEKLFF. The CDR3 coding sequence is TGTGCCAGCAGCGTAGGGACAGGGAAAGAAAAACTGTTTTTT.

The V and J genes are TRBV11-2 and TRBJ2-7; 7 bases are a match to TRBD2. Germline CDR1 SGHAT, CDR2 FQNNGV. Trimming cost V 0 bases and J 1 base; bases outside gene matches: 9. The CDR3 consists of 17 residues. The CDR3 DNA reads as TGTGCCAGCAGCTTAGATTCTCGGCTAGCGGTATCCTACGAGCAGTACTTC. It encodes CASSLDSRLAVSYEQYF.

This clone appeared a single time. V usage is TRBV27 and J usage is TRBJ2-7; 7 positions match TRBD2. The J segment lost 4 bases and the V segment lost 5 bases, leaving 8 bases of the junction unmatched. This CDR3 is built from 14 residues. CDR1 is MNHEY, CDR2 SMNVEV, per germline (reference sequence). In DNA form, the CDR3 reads TGTGCCAGCAGTGTGGGACTACTTCCTTACGAGCAGTACTTC. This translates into CASSVGLLPYEQYF.

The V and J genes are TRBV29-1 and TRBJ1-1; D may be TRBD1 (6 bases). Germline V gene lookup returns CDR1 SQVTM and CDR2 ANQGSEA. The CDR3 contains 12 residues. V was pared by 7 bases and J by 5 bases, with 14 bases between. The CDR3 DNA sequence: TGCAGCGCGGGGGCGCCGAGTACTGAAGCTTTCTTT. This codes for CSAGAPSTEAFF.

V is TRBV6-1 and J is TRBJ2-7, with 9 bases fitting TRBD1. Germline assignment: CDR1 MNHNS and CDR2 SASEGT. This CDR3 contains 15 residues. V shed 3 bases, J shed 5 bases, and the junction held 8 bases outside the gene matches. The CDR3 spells CASSDTGQGLDEQYF. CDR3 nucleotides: TGTGCCAGCAGTGACACTGGACAGGGGTTGGACGAGCAGTACTTC.

In DNA form, the CDR3 reads TGTGCCAGCAGTTCTACCCCCGGTGGGAGGGCCAAAAACATTCAGTACTTC. Translating it yields CASSSTPGGRAKNIQYF. V gene TRBV28 combines with J gene TRBJ2-4; D might be TRBD2 (6 bases). Germline CDR1 is MDHEN and CDR2 is SYDVKM. The CDR3 runs to 17 residues. V was trimmed by 4 bases and J by 1 base, leaving 17 bases between them.

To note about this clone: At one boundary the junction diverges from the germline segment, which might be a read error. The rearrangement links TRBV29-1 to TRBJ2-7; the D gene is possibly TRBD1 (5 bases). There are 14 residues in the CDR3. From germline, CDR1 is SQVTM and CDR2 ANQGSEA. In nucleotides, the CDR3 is TGCGGCGTTGAAGGGGTGGCTGGAAACTACGAGCAGTACTTC. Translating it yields CGVEGVAGNYEQYF.

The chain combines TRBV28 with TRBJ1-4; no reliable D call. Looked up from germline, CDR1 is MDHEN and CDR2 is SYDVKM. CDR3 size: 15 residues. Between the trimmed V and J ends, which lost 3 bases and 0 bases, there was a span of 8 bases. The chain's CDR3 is CASSFTAATNEKLFF. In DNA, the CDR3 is TGTGCCAGCAGTTTTACGGCTGCAACTAATGAAAAACTGTTTTTT.